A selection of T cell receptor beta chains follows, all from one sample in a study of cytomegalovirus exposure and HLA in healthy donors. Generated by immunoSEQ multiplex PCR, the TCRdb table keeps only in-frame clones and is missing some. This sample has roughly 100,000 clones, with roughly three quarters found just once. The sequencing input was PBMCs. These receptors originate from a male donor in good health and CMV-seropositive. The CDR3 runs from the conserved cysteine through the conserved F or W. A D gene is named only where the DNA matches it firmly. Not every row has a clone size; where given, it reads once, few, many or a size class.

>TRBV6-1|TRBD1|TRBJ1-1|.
CASSAWTGGNTEAFF
TGTGCCAGCAGTGCCTGGACAGGGGGAAACACTGAAGCTTTCTTT
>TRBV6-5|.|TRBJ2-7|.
CASSTRRSSYEQYF
TGTGCTAGCAGCACCCGGAGGTCCTCCTACGAGCAGTACTTC
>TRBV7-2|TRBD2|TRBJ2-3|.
CASSLVRGRATDTQYF
TGTGCCAGCAGCTTAGTACGGGGGAGGGCAACAGATACGCAGTATTTT
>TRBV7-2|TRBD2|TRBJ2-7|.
CASSPTSGRLNEQYF
TGTGCCAGCAGCCCGACTAGCGGGAGGCTCAACGAGCAGTACTTC
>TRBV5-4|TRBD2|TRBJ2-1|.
CASSPGLASHEQFF
TGTGCCAGCAGCCCGGGACTAGCGTCGCATGAGCAGTTCTTC
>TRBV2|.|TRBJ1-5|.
CASEYEAGQPQHF
TGTGCCAGCGAGTATGAAGCGGGTCAGCCCCAGCATTTT
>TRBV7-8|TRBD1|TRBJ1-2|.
CASSIDSGGNYGYTF
TGTGCCAGCAGCATCGACTCAGGGGGGAACTATGGCTACACCTTC
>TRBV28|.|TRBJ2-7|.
CASSLINPDKQYF
TGTGCCAGCAGTTTAATAAACCCTGACAAGCAGTACTTC
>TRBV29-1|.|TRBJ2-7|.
CSVEGDTYEQYF
TGCAGCGTAGAGGGGGACACCTACGAGCAGTACTTC
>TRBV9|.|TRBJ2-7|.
CASIPGEGSYEQYF
TGTGCCAGCATCCCAGGGGAAGGGTCCTACGAGCAGTACTTC
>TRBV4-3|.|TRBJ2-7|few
CASSQLAGASEQYF
TGCGCCAGCAGCCAACTGGCGGGGGCGTCCGAGCAGTACTTC
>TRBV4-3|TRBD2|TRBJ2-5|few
CASSQDSAGALETQYF
TGCGCCAGCAGCCAAGATTCAGCGGGAGCCTTGGAGACCCAGTACTTC
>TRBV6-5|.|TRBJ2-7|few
CASSYRPAGSYEQYF
TGTGCCAGCAGTTATAGGCCCGCGGGATCTTACGAGCAGTACTTC
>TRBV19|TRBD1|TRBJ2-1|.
CASSSDRVNEQFF
TGTGCCAGTAGTAGCGACAGGGTTAATGAGCAGTTCTTC
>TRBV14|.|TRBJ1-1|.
CASSQMWEGRNTEAFF
TGTGCCAGCAGCCAGATGTGGGAGGGTAGGAACACTGAAGCTTTCTTT
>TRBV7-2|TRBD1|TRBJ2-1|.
CASSSSGQGGNEQFF
TGTGCCAGCAGCTCTTCGGGACAGGGGGGCAATGAGCAGTTCTTC
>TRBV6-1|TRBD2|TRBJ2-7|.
CASSLGLALSYEQYF
TGTGCCAGCAGCCTTGGACTAGCGCTATCCTACGAGCAGTACTTC
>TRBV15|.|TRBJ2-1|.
CATSRVLGSVRNEQFF
TGTGCCACCAGCAGAGTTCTGGGCTCCGTACGTAATGAGCAGTTCTTC
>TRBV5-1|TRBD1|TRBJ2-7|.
CASSLAYPGQADEQYF
TGCGCCAGCAGCTTGGCCTATCCGGGACAGGCGGACGAGCAGTACTTC
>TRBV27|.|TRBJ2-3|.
CASSSSRGLGTDTQYF
TGTGCCAGCAGTTCCTCCAGGGGCCTAGGCACAGATACGCAGTATTTT
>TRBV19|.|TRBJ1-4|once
CASSISGGLEKLFF
TGTGCCAGTAGTATCAGTGGCGGATTGGAAAAACTGTTTTTT
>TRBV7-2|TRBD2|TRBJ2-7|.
CASSSERTLAEVYEQYF
TGTGCCAGCAGCTCCGAGCGGACACTAGCGGAGGTCTACGAGCAGTACTTC
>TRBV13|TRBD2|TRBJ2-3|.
CASRDPSGRAGDTQYF
TGTGCCAGCAGAGACCCTAGCGGGAGGGCCGGGGATACGCAGTATTTT
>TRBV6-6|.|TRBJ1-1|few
CASSYPTGTEAFF
TGTGCCAGCAGTTACCCAACGGGCACTGAAGCTTTCTTT
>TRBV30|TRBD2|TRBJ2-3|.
CAWSVLGGFTDTQYF
TGTGCCTGGAGTGTACTGGGGGGGTTCACAGATACGCAGTATTTT
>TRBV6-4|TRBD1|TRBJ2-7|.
CASTVRDRSSYEQYF
TGTGCCAGCACGGTCCGGGACAGGAGCTCCTACGAGCAGTACTTC
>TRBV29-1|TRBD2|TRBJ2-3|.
CSVEDRAGGRTDTQYF
TGCAGCGTTGAAGATCGGGCGGGAGGAAGGACAGATACGCAGTATTTT
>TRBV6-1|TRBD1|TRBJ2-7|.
CASSETGQDVEQYF
TGTGCCAGCAGTGAGACGGGACAGGACGTCGAGCAGTACTTC
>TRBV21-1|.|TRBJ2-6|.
CASSNTPGREGSGANVLTF
TGTGCCAGCAGCAATACGCCGGGCCGCGAGGGCTCTGGGGCCAACGTCCTGACTTTC
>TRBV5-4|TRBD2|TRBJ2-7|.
CASSLGREGEQYF
TGTGCCAGCAGCTTGGGGCGGGAGGGCGAGCAGTACTTC
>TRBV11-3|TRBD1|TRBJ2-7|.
CASSSEKTGGVYEQYF
TGTGCCAGCAGCTCCGAGAAGACAGGGGGGGTTTACGAGCAGTACTTC
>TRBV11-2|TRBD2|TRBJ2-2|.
CASSLDMRERRPTGELFF
TGTGCCAGCAGCTTAGATATGCGGGAGCGGAGGCCCACCGGGGAGCTGTTTTTT
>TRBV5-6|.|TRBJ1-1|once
CASSWVQGNTEAFF
TGTGCCAGCAGCTGGGTACAGGGTAACACTGAAGCTTTCTTT
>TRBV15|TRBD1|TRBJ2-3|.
CATSTRRGTGWDTQYF
TGTGCCACCAGCACACGAAGGGGGACAGGGTGGGATACGCAGTATTTT
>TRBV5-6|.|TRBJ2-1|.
CASSERYNEQFF
TGTGCCAGCAGCGAGCGATACAATGAGCAGTTCTTC
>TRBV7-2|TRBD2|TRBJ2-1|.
CASSSGLAGGRRQFF
TGTGCCAGCAGCTCGGGACTAGCGGGAGGGCGGCGGCAGTTCTTC
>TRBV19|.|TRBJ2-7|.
CASSIREGSRHEQYF
TGTGCCAGTAGTATCAGAGAGGGAAGTCGGCACGAGCAGTACTTC
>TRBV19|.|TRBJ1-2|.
CASNSGSAGDYGYTF
TGTGCCAGTAACTCCGGATCCGCAGGGGACTATGGCTACACCTTC
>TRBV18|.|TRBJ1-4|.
CASSVNSNNEKLFF
TGTGCCAGCTCAGTGAACAGTAATAATGAAAAACTGTTTTTT
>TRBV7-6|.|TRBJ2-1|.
CASSLARGEEPSYNEQFF
TGTGCCAGCAGCTTAGCGCGTGGGGAGGAACCCTCCTACAATGAGCAGTTCTTC
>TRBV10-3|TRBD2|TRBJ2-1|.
CAISDPGTSGRLRNEQFF
TGTGCCATCAGTGACCCAGGGACTAGCGGGAGGCTCCGGAATGAGCAGTTCTTC
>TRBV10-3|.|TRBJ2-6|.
CAISDGGRSGANVLTF
TGTGCCATCAGTGACGGGGGGCGTTCTGGGGCCAACGTCCTGACTTTC
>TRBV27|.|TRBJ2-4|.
CASSPSDSLAKNIQYF
TGTGCCAGCAGTCCTTCGGACAGTCTAGCCAAAAACATTCAGTACTTC
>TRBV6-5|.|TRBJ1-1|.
CASSGGGGRTEAFF
TGTGCCAGCAGCGGGGGAGGGGGGAGGACTGAAGCTTTCTTT
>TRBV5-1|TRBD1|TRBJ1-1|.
CASNRQGSDTEAFF
TGCGCCAGCAACCGACAGGGGTCGGACACTGAAGCTTTCTTT
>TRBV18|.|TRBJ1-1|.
CASSPGTGSKNTEAFF
TGTGCCAGCTCACCCGGCACCGGGTCGAAGAACACTGAAGCTTTCTTT
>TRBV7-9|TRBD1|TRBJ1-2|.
CASSSEPRQGENYGYTF
TGTGCCAGCAGCTCCGAACCTAGACAGGGAGAGAACTATGGCTACACCTTC
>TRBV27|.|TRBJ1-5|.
CASSPRGRSNQPQHF
TGTGCCAGCAGTCCACGAGGAAGGAGCAATCAGCCCCAGCATTTT
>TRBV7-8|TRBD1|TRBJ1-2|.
CASSLGGAFGYTF
TGTGCCAGCAGTTTAGGGGGCGCTTTTGGCTACACCTTC
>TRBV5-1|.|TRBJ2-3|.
CASRSGLANTDTQYF
TGCGCCAGCAGATCAGGCCTAGCTAACACAGATACGCAGTATTTT
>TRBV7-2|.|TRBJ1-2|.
CASSYDRNYGYTF
TGTGCCAGCAGCTACGACAGAAACTATGGCTACACCTTC
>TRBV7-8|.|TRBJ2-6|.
CASSYRFGGANVLTF
TGTGCCAGCAGCTACAGATTCGGTGGGGCCAACGTCCTGACTTTC
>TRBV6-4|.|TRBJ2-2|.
CASSDGSTGELFF
TGTGCCAGCAGTGACGGGAGCACCGGGGAGCTGTTTTTT
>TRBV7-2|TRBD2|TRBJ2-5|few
CASSSWGGGETQYF
TGTGCCAGCAGCTCCTGGGGGGGTGGAGAGACCCAGTACTTC
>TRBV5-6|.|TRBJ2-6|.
CASSWTFSGANVLTF
TGTGCCAGCAGCTGGACATTCTCTGGGGCCAACGTCCTGACTTTC